The next 18 T cell receptor beta chains were all read from a single sample in a study of blood T cell repertoires in COVID-19. The method was immunoSEQ multiplex PCR; TCRdb's version includes in-frame clones alone and lacks a portion of them. The data contain roughly 250,000 clones, 80% to 90% of them singletons. Sequencing was done on a sample of PBMCs or T cells enriched from blood (not recorded which). Source of these receptors: a woman aged 18-35 years who had recovered from COVID-19.

The rearrangement links TRBV28 to TRBJ2-5; TRBD1 matches at 9 bases. This CDR3 region has 15 residues. Per germline, CDR1 MDHEN and CDR2 SYDVKM. Unmatched junction bases numbered 4, after V lost 4 bases and J lost 1 base. In nucleotides, the CDR3 is TGTGCCAGCAGTTCCGGACAGGGGCTCCAAGAGACCCAGTACTTC. It is translated as CASSSGQGLQETQYF.

This chain links TRBV19 with TRBJ1-2; D is perhaps TRBD1 (5 bases). CDR3 length equals 15 residues. V dropped 2 bases and J dropped 4 bases, with 14 bases sitting between them. From germline, CDR1 is LNHDA and CDR2 SQIVND (reference sequence). Here the CDR3 reads CASSISAKGIYGYTF. As DNA, the CDR3 is TGTGCCAGTAGTATATCCGCAAAGGGGATCTATGGCTACACCTTC.

The chain employs TRBV28 and TRBJ2-5; 15 bases align to TRBD2. Losses at the gene ends were 10 bases for V and 7 bases for J; bases not matched to a gene: 1. CDR3 size: 12 residues. Germline CDR1 is MDHEN and CDR2 is SYDVKM. The CDR3 loop is CATGLAGGTQYF. In nucleotides, the CDR3 is TGTGCCACGGGACTAGCGGGGGGGACCCAGTACTTC.

This clone was seen only once. The V call is TRBV3-1 (or the pseudogene TRBV3-2), the J call TRBJ1-1; 8 bases match TRBD1. The CDR3 has 13 residues. Germline V lookup: CDR1 LGHDT, CDR2 YNNKEL (reference sequence). Trimming removed 10 bases from V and 0 bases from J; junction bases left unmatched: 4. CDR3 nucleotide sequence: TGTGCCACCTCGACAGGGGTGAACACTGAAGCTTTCTTT. Encoded protein: CATSTGVNTEAFF.

V is TRBV9 and J is TRBJ2-1; 8 bases map to TRBD2. After removal of 3 bases from V and 3 bases from J, the junction contained 8 bases not matched to a gene. Germline CDR1 is SGDLS and CDR2 is YYNGEE. The CDR3 consists of 16 residues. The CDR3 DNA follows: TGTGCCAGCAGCGCTTACGGGGGGGCCGTCTACAATGAGCAGTTCTTC. It codes for CASSAYGGAVYNEQFF.

This chain connects TRBV11-3 to TRBJ2-5; 11 nucleotides align to TRBD2. The CDR3 length is 17 residues. The germline CDR1 and CDR2 sequences are SGHNT and YENEEA. The ends lost 1 base at V and 1 base at J; junction bases unmatched: 5. CDR3: CASSLGVSGGAQETQYF. The CDR3 nucleotides are TGTGCCAGCAGCTTAGGGGTTAGCGGGGGGGCCCAAGAGACCCAGTACTTC.

CDR3 loop: CASTTTGGYTGELFF. In DNA form, the CDR3 reads TGCGCCAGCACCACCACGGGGGGTTACACCGGGGAGCTGTTTTTT. The chain recombines TRBV5-1 with TRBJ2-2, with 7 bases aligning to TRBD2. The CDR3 loop spans 15 amino acids. Unmatched junction bases numbered 8, after V lost 6 bases and J lost 3 bases. In germline, CDR1 is SGHRS, CDR2 YFSETQ.

This rearrangement joins TRBV6-9 to TRBJ2-7; 10 positions agree with TRBD1. Germline V gives CDR1 MNHGY, CDR2 SVAAGI. The ends lost 4 bases at V and 0 bases at J; junction bases unmatched: 15. The CDR3 covers 19 residues. Written as DNA, the CDR3 is TGTGCCAGCAGTTGCCCGGGGACAGGGGCTGTTAGGAGCTCCTACGAGCAGTACTTC. Translation gives CASSCPGTGAVRSSYEQYF.

CDR3 bases: TGTGCCAGCAGCCTTCAAGCGACGGGCAATCAGCCCCAGCATTTT. This sequence encodes CASSLQATGNQPQHF. V is TRBV5-8 and J is TRBJ1-5, with D uncertain. V was clipped by 4 bases and J by 2 bases, with 13 bases between them. Germline loops: CDR1 SGHTS, CDR2 YDEGEE. The CDR3 covers 15 residues.

The chain is built from TRBV6-5 and TRBJ2-1; 7 nucleotides line up with TRBD1. The V gene's germline CDR1 is MNHEY and CDR2 SVGAGI. The ends lost 2 bases at V and 6 bases at J; junction bases unmatched: 7. The CDR3 has 15 residues. CDR3: CASSYKGGNVNEQFF. The CDR3 nucleotides are TGTGCCAGCAGTTACAAAGGGGGCAACGTCAATGAGCAGTTCTTC.

The rearrangement links TRBV3-1 (or the pseudogene TRBV3-2) to TRBJ2-7; 7 positions match TRBD1. CDR3 length equals 13 residues. Germline V gene sequence: CDR1 LGHDT, CDR2 YNNKEL (reference sequence). The J segment lost 2 bases and the V segment lost 10 bases, leaving 8 bases of the junction unmatched. DNA for the CDR3: TGTGCCACCGCGAAACAGGGGACCTACGAGCAGTACTTC. Translating it yields CATAKQGTYEQYF.

The rearrangement links TRBV13 to TRBJ2-7; a possible D gene is TRBD2 (5 bases). The germline CDR1 and CDR2 sequences are PRHDT and FYEKMQ (reference sequence). Trimming pared 3 bases from V and 4 bases from J, leaving 10 bases between. There are 13 residues in the CDR3. CDR3 coding DNA: TGTGCCAGCAGCTTGAGGGTCCAATACGAGCAGTACTTC. This translates into CASSLRVQYEQYF.

The rearrangement links TRBV29-1 to TRBJ1-1, with a weak D call TRBD1 (6 bases). This CDR3 contains 13 residues. The V end lost 7 bases, the J end lost 1 base, and 13 bases lay between the germline ends. Germline V gene data show CDR1 as SQVTM and CDR2 as ANQGSEA. CDR3 in amino acids: CSASIQGNTEAFF. In DNA, the CDR3 is TGCAGCGCCTCTATACAGGGGAACACTGAAGCTTTCTTT.

This sequence joins TRBV3-1 (or the pseudogene TRBV3-2) and TRBJ1-1; unclear D gene. The germline gives CDR1 LGHDT, CDR2 YNNKEL (reference sequence). V lost 3 bases and J lost 5, with 13 bases in between. The CDR3 spans 14 residues. The CDR3 here is CASSQPTRLTEAFF. The CDR3 nucleotides are TGTGCCAGCAGCCAGCCCACGCGGTTGACTGAAGCTTTCTTT.

This clone is a singleton in its sample. The J gene is TRBJ2-7, the V gene TRBV9; TRBD1 matches at 8 bases. The V gene end was trimmed by 4 bases and the J gene end by 5 bases; junction bases not matched to a gene: 8. Germline CDR1 reads SGDLS; CDR2 reads YYNGEE. The length of the CDR3 is 14 residues. The CDR3 DNA reads TGTGCCAGCAGCATGACCGGGACAGGTCACGAGCAGTACTTC. Residues: CASSMTGTGHEQYF.

This chain links TRBV18 with TRBJ1-2; no clear D gene. V was trimmed by 3 bases and J by 5 bases, leaving 16 bases between them. The CDR3 totals 15 residues. Per germline, CDR1 KGHSH and CDR2 LQKENI. The CDR3 coding sequence is TGTGCCAGCTCACCCCCGAACATCCCCACATATGGCTACACCTTC. It encodes CASSPPNIPTYGYTF.

This clone appeared a single time. The chain employs TRBV7-6 and TRBJ1-2; a possible D gene is TRBD1 (5 bases). The germline gives CDR1 SGHVS, CDR2 FNYEAQ. The CDR3 has 13 amino acids. The V end was cut by 5 bases, the J end by 4 bases, with 11 bases between. The CDR3 region has the DNA TGTGCCAGCAGCATAGGGGTAGCCTATGGCTACACCTTC. Translating gives CASSIGVAYGYTF. Full variable domain (outside the CDR3, taken from reference TRBV7-6 and TRBJ1-2): GAGVSQSPRYKVTKRGQDVALRCDPISGHVSLYWYRQALGQGPEFLTYFNYEAQQDKSGLPNDRFSAERPEGSISTLTIQRTEQRDSAMYRCASSIGVAYGYTFGSGTRLTVV.

This clone has a handful of counts. The chain joins TRBV5-4 to TRBJ2-3, with 13 bases matching TRBD2. Germline CDR1 SGHNT, CDR2 YYREEE (reference sequence). The CDR3 is 17 residues long. The ends lost 2 bases at V and 3 bases at J; junction bases unmatched: 6. The CDR3 nucleotides are TGTGCCAGCAGCTTTACTAGCGGGGGGGCCAAAACAGATACGCAGTATTTT. Translated: CASSFTSGGAKTDTQYF.